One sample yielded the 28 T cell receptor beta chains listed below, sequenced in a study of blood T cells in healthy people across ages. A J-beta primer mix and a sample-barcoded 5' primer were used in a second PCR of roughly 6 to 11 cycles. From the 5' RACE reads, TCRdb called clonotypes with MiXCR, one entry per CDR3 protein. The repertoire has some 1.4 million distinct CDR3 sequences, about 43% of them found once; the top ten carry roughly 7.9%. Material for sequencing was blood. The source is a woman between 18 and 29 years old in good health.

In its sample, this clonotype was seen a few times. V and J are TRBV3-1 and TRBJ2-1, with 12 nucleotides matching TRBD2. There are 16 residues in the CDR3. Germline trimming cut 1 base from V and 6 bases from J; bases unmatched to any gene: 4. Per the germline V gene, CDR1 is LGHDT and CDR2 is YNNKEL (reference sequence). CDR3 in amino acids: CASSQAASGRVNEQFF. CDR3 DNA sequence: TGTGCCAGCAGCCAAGCGGCTAGCGGGAGGGTCAATGAGCAGTTCTTC.

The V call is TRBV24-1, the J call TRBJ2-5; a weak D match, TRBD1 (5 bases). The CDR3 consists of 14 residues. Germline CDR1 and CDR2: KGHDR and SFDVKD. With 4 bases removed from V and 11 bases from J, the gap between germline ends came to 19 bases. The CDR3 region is CATSETGNYNEQYF. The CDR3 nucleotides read TGTGCCACCAGTGAAACAGGCAATTACAATGAGCAGTACTTC.

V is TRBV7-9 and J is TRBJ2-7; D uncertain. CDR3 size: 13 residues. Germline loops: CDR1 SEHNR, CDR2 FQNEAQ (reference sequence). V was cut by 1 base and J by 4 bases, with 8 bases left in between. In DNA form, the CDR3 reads TGTGCCAGCAGCTTAGGGATCCTTTACGAGCAGTACTTC. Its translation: CASSLGILYEQYF. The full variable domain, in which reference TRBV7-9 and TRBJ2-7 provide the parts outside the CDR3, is DTGVSQNPRHKITKRGQNVTFRCDPISEHNRLYWYRQTLGQGPEFLTYFQNEAQLEKSRLLSDRFSAERPKGSFSTLEIQRTEQGDSAMYLCASSLGILYEQYFGPGTRLTVT.

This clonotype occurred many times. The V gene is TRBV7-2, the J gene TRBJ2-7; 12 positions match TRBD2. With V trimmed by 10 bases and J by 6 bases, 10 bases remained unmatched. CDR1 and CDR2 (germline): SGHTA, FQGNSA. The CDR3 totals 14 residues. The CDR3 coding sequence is TGTGCCACCTCAAGGACTAGCGGGACCCGCGAGCAGTACTTC. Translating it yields CATSRTSGTREQYF.

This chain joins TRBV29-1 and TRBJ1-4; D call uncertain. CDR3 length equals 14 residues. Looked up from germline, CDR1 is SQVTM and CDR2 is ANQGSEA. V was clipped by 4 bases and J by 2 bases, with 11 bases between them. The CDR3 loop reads CSVAKGQTNEKLFF. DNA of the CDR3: TGCAGCGTTGCTAAGGGCCAGACTAATGAAAAACTGTTTTTT.

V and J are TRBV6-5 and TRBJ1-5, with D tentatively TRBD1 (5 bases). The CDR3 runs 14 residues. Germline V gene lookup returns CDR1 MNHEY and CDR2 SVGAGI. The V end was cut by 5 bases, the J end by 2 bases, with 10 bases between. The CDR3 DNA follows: TGTGCCAGCAGTGCACAGGAGCGCAATCAGCCCCAGCATTTT. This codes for CASSAQERNQPQHF.

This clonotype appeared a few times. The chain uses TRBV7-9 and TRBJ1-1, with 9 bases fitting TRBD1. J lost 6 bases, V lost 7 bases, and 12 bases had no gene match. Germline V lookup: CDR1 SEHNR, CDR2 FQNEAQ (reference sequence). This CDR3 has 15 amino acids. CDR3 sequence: CASTSPGTGPSEAFF. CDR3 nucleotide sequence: TGTGCCAGCACCTCTCCCGGGACAGGGCCCTCTGAAGCTTTCTTT.

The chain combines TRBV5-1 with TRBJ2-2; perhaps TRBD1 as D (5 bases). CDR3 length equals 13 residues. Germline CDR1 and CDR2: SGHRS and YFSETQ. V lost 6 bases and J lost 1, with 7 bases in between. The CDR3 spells CASNTGNTGELFF. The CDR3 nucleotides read TGCGCCAGCAACACAGGGAACACCGGGGAGCTGTTTTTT.

The CDR3 protein is CAISDPYNEQFF. The CDR3 nucleotides are TGTGCCATCAGTGACCCTTACAATGAGCAGTTCTTC. The chain recombines TRBV10-3 with TRBJ2-1; unclear D gene. Per the germline V gene, CDR1 is ENHRY and CDR2 is SYGVKD. V lost 3 bases, J lost 4 bases, and 4 bases lay in between. There are 12 residues in the CDR3.

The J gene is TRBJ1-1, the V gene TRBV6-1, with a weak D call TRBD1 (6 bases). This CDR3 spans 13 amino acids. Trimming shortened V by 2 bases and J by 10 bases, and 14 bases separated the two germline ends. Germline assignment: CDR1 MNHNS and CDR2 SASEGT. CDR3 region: CASSELRNRVAFF. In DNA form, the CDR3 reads TGTGCCAGCAGTGAACTTCGAAACAGGGTAGCTTTCTTT.

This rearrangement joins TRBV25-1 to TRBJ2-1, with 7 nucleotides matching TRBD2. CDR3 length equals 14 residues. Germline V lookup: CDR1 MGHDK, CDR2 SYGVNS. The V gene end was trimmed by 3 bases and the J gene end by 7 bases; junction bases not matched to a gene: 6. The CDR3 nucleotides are TGTGCCAGCAGTGATCGGGGACTAACTAATGAGCAGTTCTTC. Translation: CASSDRGLTNEQFF.

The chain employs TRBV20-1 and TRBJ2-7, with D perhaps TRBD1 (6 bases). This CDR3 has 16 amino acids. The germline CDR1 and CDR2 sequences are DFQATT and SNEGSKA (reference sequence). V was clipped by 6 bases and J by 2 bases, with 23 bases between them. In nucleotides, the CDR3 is TGCAGTGCCGATTACATCCGGGACACCAACACCTACGAGCAGTACTTC. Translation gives CSADYIRDTNTYEQYF.

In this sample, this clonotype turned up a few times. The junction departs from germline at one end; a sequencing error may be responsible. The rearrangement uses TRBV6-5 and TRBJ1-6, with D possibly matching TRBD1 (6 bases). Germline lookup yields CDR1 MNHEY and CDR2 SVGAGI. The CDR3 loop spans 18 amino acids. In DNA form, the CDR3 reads TGTGCCAGCAGCTACTCCGGGACAACTCTTAAGGGTAATTCACCCCTCCACTTT. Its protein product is CASSYSGTTLKGNSPLHF.

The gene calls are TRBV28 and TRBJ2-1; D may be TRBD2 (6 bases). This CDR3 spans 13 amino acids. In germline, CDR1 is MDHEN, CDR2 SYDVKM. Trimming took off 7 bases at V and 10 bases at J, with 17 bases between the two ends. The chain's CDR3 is CASTNDGGREQFF. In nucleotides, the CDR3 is TGTGCCAGCACTAACGACGGGGGTAGGGAGCAGTTCTTC.

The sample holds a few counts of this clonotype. CDR3 protein: CASSPLAGDYNEQFF. DNA for the CDR3: TGTGCCAGCAGTCCACTAGCGGGAGACTACAATGAGCAGTTCTTC. J is TRBJ2-1 and V is TRBV6-2 or TRBV6-3, with TRBD2 identical over 11 bases. The CDR3 totals 15 residues. Germline V gives CDR1 MNHEY, CDR2 SVGEGT. The J segment lost 3 bases and the V segment lost 5 bases, leaving 3 bases of the junction unmatched.

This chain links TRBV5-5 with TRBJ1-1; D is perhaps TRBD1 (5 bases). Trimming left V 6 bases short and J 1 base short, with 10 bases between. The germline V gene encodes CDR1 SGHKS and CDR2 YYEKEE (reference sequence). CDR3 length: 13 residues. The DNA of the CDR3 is TGTGCCAGCACCCGGACACCGAACACTGAAGCTTTCTTT. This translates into CASTRTPNTEAFF. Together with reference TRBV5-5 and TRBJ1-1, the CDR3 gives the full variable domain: DAGVTQSPTHLIKTRGQQVTLRCSPISGHKSVSWYQQVLGQGPQFIFQYYEKEERGRGNFPDRFSARQFPNYSSELNVNALLLGDSALYLCASTRTPNTEAFFGQGTRLTVV.

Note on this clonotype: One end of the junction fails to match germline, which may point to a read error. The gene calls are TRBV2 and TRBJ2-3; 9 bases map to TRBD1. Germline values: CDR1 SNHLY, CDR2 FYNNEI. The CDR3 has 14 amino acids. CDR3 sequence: CASTKDRGTDTRYF. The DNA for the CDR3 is TGTGCCAGCACCAAGGACAGGGGCACAGATACGCGGTATTTT.

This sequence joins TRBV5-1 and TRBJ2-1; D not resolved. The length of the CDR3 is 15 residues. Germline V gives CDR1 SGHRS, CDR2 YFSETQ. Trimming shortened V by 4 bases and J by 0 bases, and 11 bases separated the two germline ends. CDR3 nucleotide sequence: TGCGCCAGCAGCGCAAGCAGCTGCTCCTACAATGAGCAGTTCTTC. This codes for CASSASSCSYNEQFF.

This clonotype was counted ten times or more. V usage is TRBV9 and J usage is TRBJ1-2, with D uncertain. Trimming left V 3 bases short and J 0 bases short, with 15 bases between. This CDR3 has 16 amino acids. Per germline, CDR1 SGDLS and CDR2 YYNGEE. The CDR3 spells CASSGGGVGTNYGYTF. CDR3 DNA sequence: TGTGCCAGCAGCGGCGGAGGCGTGGGGACTAACTATGGCTACACCTTC.

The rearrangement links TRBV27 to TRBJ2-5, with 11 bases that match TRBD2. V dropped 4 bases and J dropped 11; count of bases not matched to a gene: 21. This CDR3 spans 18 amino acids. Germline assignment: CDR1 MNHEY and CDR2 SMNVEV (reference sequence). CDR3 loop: CASSSKRLAGTFVNEQYF. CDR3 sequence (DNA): TGTGCCAGCAGTTCCAAAAGACTAGCGGGAACTTTCGTGAATGAGCAGTACTTC.

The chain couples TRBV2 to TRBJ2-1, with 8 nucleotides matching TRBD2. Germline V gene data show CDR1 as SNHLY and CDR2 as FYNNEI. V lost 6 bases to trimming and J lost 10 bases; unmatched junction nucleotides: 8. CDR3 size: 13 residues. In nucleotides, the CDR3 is TGTGCCAGCAGGCGAGCGGGAGTGGTAGAGCAGTTCTTC. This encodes CASRRAGVVEQFF.

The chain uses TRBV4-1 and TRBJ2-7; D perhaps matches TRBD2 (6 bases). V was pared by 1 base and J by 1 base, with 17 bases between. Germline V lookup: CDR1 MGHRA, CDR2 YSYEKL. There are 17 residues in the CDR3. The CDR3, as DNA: TGCGCCAGCAGCCAAGGAATGTTGGGACTGGCTTCCTACGAGCAGTACTTC. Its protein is CASSQGMLGLASYEQYF.

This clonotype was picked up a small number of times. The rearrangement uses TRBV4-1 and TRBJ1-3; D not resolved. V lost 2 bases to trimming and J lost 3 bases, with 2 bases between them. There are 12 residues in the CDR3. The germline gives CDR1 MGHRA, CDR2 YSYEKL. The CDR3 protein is CASSQIGNTIYF. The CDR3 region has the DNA TGCGCCAGCAGCCAAATTGGAAACACCATATATTTT.

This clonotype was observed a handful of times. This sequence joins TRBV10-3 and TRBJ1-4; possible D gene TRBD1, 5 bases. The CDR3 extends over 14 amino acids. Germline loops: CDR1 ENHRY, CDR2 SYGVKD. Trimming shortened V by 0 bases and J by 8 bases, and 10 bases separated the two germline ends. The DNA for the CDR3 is TGTGCCATCAGTGAGTCTGTGACAGAGGAAAAACTGTTTTTT. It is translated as CAISESVTEEKLFF.

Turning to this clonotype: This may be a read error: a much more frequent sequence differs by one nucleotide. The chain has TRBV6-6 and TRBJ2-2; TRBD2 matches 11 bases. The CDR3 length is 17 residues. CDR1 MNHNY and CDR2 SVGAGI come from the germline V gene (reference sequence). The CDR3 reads CVSSIIGLAGDTGELFF. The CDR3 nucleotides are TGTGTCAGCAGCATAATCGGACTAGCGGGCGACACCGGGGAGCTGTTTTTT.

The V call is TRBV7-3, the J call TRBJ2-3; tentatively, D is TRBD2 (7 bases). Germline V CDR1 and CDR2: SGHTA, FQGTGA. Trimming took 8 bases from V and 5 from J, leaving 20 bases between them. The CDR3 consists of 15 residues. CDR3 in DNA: TGTGCCAGCTGCCTAATGGGGGGGCCAGGAGATACGCAGTATTTT. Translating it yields CASCLMGGPGDTQYF.

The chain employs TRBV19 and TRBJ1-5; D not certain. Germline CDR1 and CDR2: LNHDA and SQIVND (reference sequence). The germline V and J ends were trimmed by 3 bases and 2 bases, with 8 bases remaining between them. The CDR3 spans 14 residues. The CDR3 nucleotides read TGTGCCAGTAGTATTAGGGTCGGCAATCAGCCCCAGCATTTT. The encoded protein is CASSIRVGNQPQHF.

As DNA, the CDR3 is TGTGCCAGCAGCCAAGAGACAGCCATTAATTCACCCCTCCACTTT. Translation: CASSQETAINSPLHF. V and J are TRBV14 and TRBJ1-6, with D perhaps matching TRBD1 (5 bases). V was pared by 0 bases and J by 6 bases, with 9 bases between. CDR1 and CDR2 (germline): SGHDN, FVKESK. The CDR3 is 15 residues long.